The rows below give T cell receptor beta chains drawn from one sample of a study of neurological immune-mediated disorders. TCRdb reprocessed the 5' RACE reads via MiXCR and lists one record per CDR3 protein. Here the sample spans some 47,000 distinct CDR3 sequences, over 15% being singletons. Sequenced material: PBMCs. Receptor source: a man in his 60s in good health. The CDR3 runs from the conserved cysteine through the conserved F or W.

V gene: TRBV20-1
J gene: TRBJ1-2
CDR3 protein: CSARGQGLYGYTF

V gene: TRBV27
J gene: TRBJ2-7
CDR3 protein: CASRLNGLFGSYEQYF

V gene: TRBV27
J gene: TRBJ2-1
CDR3 protein: CASTARTSGPYNEHFF

V gene: TRBV3-1
J gene: TRBJ1-5
CDR3 protein: CASSQADQPQHF

V gene: TRBV5-5
J gene: TRBJ1-1
CDR3 protein: CASSLGWTGDTEAFF

V gene: TRBV27
J gene: TRBJ2-6
CDR3 protein: CASSLKASGSPSGANVLTF

V gene: TRBV20-1
J gene: TRBJ1-2
CDR3 protein: CSARGGGVDGYTF

V gene: TRBV12-3/TRBV12-4
J gene: TRBJ1-1
CDR3 protein: CASSETEAFF

V gene: TRBV29-1
J gene: TRBJ2-5
CDR3 protein: CSVRASRAETQYF

V gene: TRBV5-6
J gene: TRBJ1-1
CDR3 protein: CASSLGVPGVNTEAFF

V gene: TRBV5-1
J gene: TRBJ2-3
CDR3 protein: CASSFYICSARSGGGTDTQYF

V gene: TRBV14
J gene: TRBJ1-5
CDR3 protein: CASSQTGSNQPQHF

V gene: TRBV20-1
J gene: TRBJ2-1
CDR3 protein: CSATEGTEQFF

V gene: TRBV3-1
J gene: TRBJ2-6
CDR3 protein: CASSQERAGANVLTF

V gene: TRBV20-1
J gene: TRBJ2-1
CDR3 protein: CSARGLAGERGSYNEQFF

V gene: TRBV11-2
J gene: TRBJ2-3
CDR3 protein: CASSPGRNTQYF